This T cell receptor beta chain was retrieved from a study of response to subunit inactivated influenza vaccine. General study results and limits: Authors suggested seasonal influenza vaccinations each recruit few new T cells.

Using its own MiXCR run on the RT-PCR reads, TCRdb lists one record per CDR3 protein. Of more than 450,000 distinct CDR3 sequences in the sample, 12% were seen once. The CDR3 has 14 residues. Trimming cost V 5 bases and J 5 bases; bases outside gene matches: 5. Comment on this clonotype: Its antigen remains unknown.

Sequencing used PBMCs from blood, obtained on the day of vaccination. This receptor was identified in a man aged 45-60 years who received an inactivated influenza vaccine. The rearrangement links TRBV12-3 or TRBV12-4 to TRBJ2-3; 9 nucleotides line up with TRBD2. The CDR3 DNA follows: TGTGCCAGCAGTACGCGGGGGGGCGGAGATACGCAGTATTTT. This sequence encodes CASSTRGGGDTQYF.